Reported below is one T cell receptor beta chain. Trimming shortened V by 0 bases and J by 9 bases, and 6 bases separated the two germline ends. The germline V gene has CDR1 LGHDT and CDR2 YNNKEL (reference sequence). The CDR3 spans 13 residues. Original processing methods: It was from reference gene primer amplification that nucleated cell counts were estimated. Here immunoSEQ multiplex PCR was the method, and the copy in TCRdb shows in-frame clones only, minus some. V and J calls and clone size are as listed in that table; D and trimming were resolved from the DNA. The sample holds some 420,000 clones, roughly nine tenths seen once. This specimen comes from a study of blood T cell repertoires in COVID-19.

The sequence derives from a man aged 25 to 45 who had recovered from COVID-19. Sequenced sample: PBMCs or T cells enriched from blood (not recorded which). The chain couples TRBV3-1 (or the pseudogene TRBV3-2) to TRBJ1-6; no clear D gene. The CDR3 is CASSQELRSPLHF. CDR3 nucleotide sequence: TGTGCCAGCAGCCAAGAGTTGCGTTCACCCCTCCACTTT.